The 28 T cell receptor beta chains presented below share a single source sample, sequenced in a study of human T cells and chemical hapten exposure. TCRdb reprocessed the RACE reads via MiXCR and lists one record per CDR3 protein. The repertoire holds 75,000 to 100,000 distinct CDR3 sequences, with roughly 10% as singletons. Time point specified: patch test 1, 2 weeks after DPC sensitization. Indicated treatment: therapeutic diphenylcyclopropenone sensitization with weekly scalp DPC. Specimen: whole blood, collected in connection with sensitization to the hapten diphenylcyclopropenone (DPC). The receptors shown here come from a woman aged 60 to 75 with alopecia areata. Some clones in this sample may be carry-over from other donors' samples.

This clonotype was recorded at least ten times. This chain joins TRBV7-9 and TRBJ1-4; D perhaps matches TRBD1 (5 bases). V lost 1 base and J 0 bases, leaving 15 bases between the germline ends. Germline V gives CDR1 SEHNR, CDR2 FQNEAQ (reference sequence). The CDR3 totals 18 residues. The CDR3 DNA is TGTGCCAGCAGCTTAGGCGGGGGTCCGACCTCAACTAATGAAAAACTGTTTTTT. Its translation is CASSLGGGPTSTNEKLFF.

This clonotype was detected ten times or more. The rearrangement joins TRBV6-6 to TRBJ1-6; possible D gene TRBD1, 5 bases. The CDR3 is 14 amino acids. The germline V gene encodes CDR1 MNHNY and CDR2 SVGAGI (reference sequence). Trimming cost V 2 bases and J 9 bases, with 11 bases left between them. CDR3 sequence (DNA): TGTGCCAGCAGTTACCAGGGAGAGCCTTCACCCCTCCACTTT. The encoded protein is CASSYQGEPSPLHF.

Only a few counts were recorded for this clonotype. The V gene is TRBV5-1, the J gene TRBJ2-3; possibly TRBD2 for D (5 bases). This CDR3 has 14 residues. The germline CDR1 and CDR2 sequences are SGHRS and YFSETQ. The germline V and J ends were trimmed by 2 bases and 4 bases, with 11 bases remaining between them. The CDR3 region is CASSFVVGADTQYF. The DNA of the CDR3 is TGCGCCAGCAGCTTTGTCGTCGGGGCAGATACGCAGTATTTT.

This chain connects TRBV5-5 to TRBJ2-7; the D gene is possibly TRBD1 (6 bases). The CDR3 has 13 residues. The germline CDR1 and CDR2 sequences are SGHKS and YYEKEE (reference sequence). The V end was cut by 2 bases, the J end by 2 bases, with 8 bases between. DNA of the CDR3: TGTGCCAGCAGCTTCCGGGACACCTACGAGCAGTACTTC. Amino acids: CASSFRDTYEQYF. Variable domain in full (rest from reference TRBV5-5 and TRBJ2-7): DAGVTQSPTHLIKTRGQQVTLRCSPISGHKSVSWYQQVLGQGPQFIFQYYEKEERGRGNFPDRFSARQFPNYSSELNVNALLLGDSALYLCASSFRDTYEQYFGPGTRLTVT.

The chain combines TRBV4-2 with TRBJ1-6; 7 bases match TRBD1. Germline-derived CDR1 and CDR2 are LGHNA and YNFKEQ. The V and J ends lost 11 bases and 7 bases, in that order; junction bases with no gene match: 11. This CDR3 comprises 14 residues. The CDR3 sequence is CAAAEGAGNSPLHF. The CDR3 region has the DNA TGTGCCGCCGCAGAGGGGGCTGGAAATTCACCCCTCCACTTT.

This clonotype was recorded at least ten times. The chain has TRBV7-2 and TRBJ1-1; the match to TRBD1 covers 8 bases. Germline CDR1 is SGHTA and CDR2 is FQGNSA. The V and J ends lost 4 bases and 0 bases, in that order; junction bases with no gene match: 4. The CDR3 totals 15 residues. The CDR3 here is CASSSRQGMNTEAFF. The CDR3 DNA is TGTGCCAGCAGCTCCCGACAGGGGATGAACACTGAAGCTTTCTTT.

This chain joins TRBV6-5 and TRBJ1-2, with TRBD1 matching over 7 bases. Germline V CDR1 and CDR2: MNHEY, SVGAGI. Trimming cost V 8 bases and J 5 bases; bases outside gene matches: 11. CDR3 length: 14 amino acids. The CDR3 DNA reads TGTGCCAGCGGTCGGACAGGACAAATTTATGGCTACACCTTC. Translating gives CASGRTGQIYGYTF.

This clonotype was seen a handful of times. The chain recombines TRBV5-1 with TRBJ1-4; weak D call: TRBD1 (5 bases). Looked up from germline, CDR1 is SGHRS and CDR2 is YFSETQ. The CDR3 length is 12 residues. V was shortened by 2 bases and J by 16 bases, with 15 bases between the two germline ends. CDR3 sequence (DNA): TGCGCCAGCAGCTTCGATGGGGCGCGGGAGTTTTTT. Protein sequence: CASSFDGAREFF.

This sequence joins TRBV3-1 and TRBJ1-5; D ambiguous. Per the germline V gene, CDR1 is LGHDT and CDR2 is YNNKEL (reference sequence). The germline V and J ends were trimmed by 4 bases and 0 bases, with 10 bases remaining between them. CDR3 size: 15 residues. The CDR3 DNA reads TGTGCCAGCAGCCCGGTAGCGTATAGCAATCAGCCCCAGCATTTT. The encoded protein is CASSPVAYSNQPQHF.

The genes are TRBV12-3 or TRBV12-4 and TRBJ1-4, with TRBD1 matching 8 bases. J was trimmed by 8 bases and V by 8 bases; bases with no gene match: 7. The CDR3 is 13 residues long. CDR3 protein: CASLRQGHEKLFF. CDR3 nucleotides: TGTGCCAGCCTTAGACAGGGGCACGAAAAACTGTTTTTT.

This clonotype was recorded a few times. The CDR3 nucleotides read TGTGCCAGCAGTTACTTACAGGGGCGGGAGACCCAGTACTTC. This sequence encodes CASSYLQGRETQYF. The chain carries TRBV6-5 and TRBJ2-5; 7 bases agree with TRBD1. The germline CDR1 and CDR2 sequences are MNHEY and SVGAGI. The length of the CDR3 is 14 residues. V was clipped by 1 base and J by 5 bases; unmatched bases: 4.

This clonotype was seen a handful of times. The gene calls are TRBV5-1 and TRBJ2-3, with 8 bases that match TRBD2. J lost 1 base, V lost 2 bases, and 3 bases had no gene match. CDR1 SGHRS and CDR2 YFSETQ come from the germline V gene. The CDR3 extends over 15 amino acids. In DNA, the CDR3 is TGCGCCAGCAGCTTACCACTAGCGGGCACAGATACGCAGTATTTT. Its protein product is CASSLPLAGTDTQYF.

This clonotype appeared many times. V is TRBV5-1 and J is TRBJ2-3; TRBD2 agrees at 8 bases. The V and J ends lost 6 bases and 0 bases, in that order; junction bases with no gene match: 3. The CDR3 spans 14 residues. Looked up from germline, CDR1 is SGHRS and CDR2 is YFSETQ. The CDR3 region is CASTTGGSTDTQYF. The CDR3 DNA follows: TGCGCCAGCACCACGGGAGGGAGCACAGATACGCAGTATTTT.

This clonotype was counted only a few times. The CDR3 DNA reads as TGCAGTGCTAGAGATGTGGGACCTAATGAAAAACTGTTTTTT. Its translation: CSARDVGPNEKLFF. The chain recombines TRBV20-1 with TRBJ1-4; D perhaps matches TRBD1 (5 bases). V was cut by 0 bases and J by 3 bases, with 8 bases left in between. The germline V gene encodes CDR1 DFQATT and CDR2 SNEGSKA (reference sequence). This CDR3 is 14 amino acids long.

At least ten counts were recorded for this clonotype. The chain couples TRBV6-1 to TRBJ1-2, with 9 bases lining up with TRBD1. Trimming removed 6 bases from V and 11 bases from J; junction bases left unmatched: 7. CDR3 size: 12 residues. The V gene's germline CDR1 is MNHNS and CDR2 SASEGT. The CDR3 nucleotides are TGTGCCAGCAGCCGGGACAGGGATACGTACACCTTC. Translation: CASSRDRDTYTF.

This clonotype was seen only a few times. The CDR3 loop is CSARDVKGPTYSNQPQHF. The CDR3 bases are TGCAGTGCTAGAGATGTAAAAGGGCCCACCTACAGCAATCAGCCCCAGCATTTT. The chain carries TRBV20-1 and TRBJ1-5; no definite D call. V was trimmed by 0 bases and J by 1 base, leaving 19 bases between them. Germline V gene data show CDR1 as DFQATT and CDR2 as SNEGSKA (reference sequence). CDR3 length equals 18 residues.

This clonotype was counted a few times. This chain joins TRBV7-9 and TRBJ2-1; no firm D call. CDR1 and CDR2 from the germline V gene are SEHNR and FQNEAQ (reference sequence). The ends were cut back, 1 base at V and 5 bases at J, with 3 bases in the middle. The CDR3 length is 12 residues. As DNA, the CDR3 is TGTGCCAGCAGCTTAGGGGACAATGAGCAGTTCTTC. The encoded protein is CASSLGDNEQFF. The full variable domain, its missing parts supplied by reference TRBV7-9 and TRBJ2-1, is DTGVSQNPRHKITKRGQNVTFRCDPISEHNRLYWYRQTLGQGPEFLTYFQNEAQLEKSRLLSDRFSAERPKGSFSTLEIQRTEQGDSAMYLCASSLGDNEQFFGPGTRLTVL.

This clonotype showed up many times. The rearrangement joins TRBV20-1 to TRBJ1-5; 10 bases match TRBD1. This CDR3 has 13 residues. The V gene's germline CDR1 is DFQATT and CDR2 SNEGSKA (reference sequence). V lost 3 bases, J lost 6 bases, and 2 bases stayed unmatched. This CDR3 is CSASRDRGQPQHF. The DNA of the CDR3 is TGCAGTGCTAGTCGGGACAGGGGTCAGCCCCAGCATTTT.

This clonotype was seen more than once but under ten times. V gene TRBV6-6 combines with J gene TRBJ1-1, with D unresolved. The CDR3 loop spans 12 amino acids. Trimming cost V 2 bases and J 3 bases, with 4 bases left between them. CDR1 and CDR2 (germline): MNHNY, SVGAGI (reference sequence). In DNA, the CDR3 is TGTGCCAGCAGTTACGGGGACACTGAAGCTTTCTTT. Translated, it gives CASSYGDTEAFF.

This clonotype was detected ten times or more. This chain joins TRBV10-3 and TRBJ2-7; 7 bases are a match to TRBD1. The germline V gene encodes CDR1 ENHRY and CDR2 SYGVKD. The CDR3 is made up of 13 amino acids. Trimming at V came to 11 bases and at J to 2 bases, leaving 9 bases not matched to a gene. The CDR3 protein is CAGSTGTAYEQYF. As DNA, the CDR3 is TGTGCCGGGTCCACCGGGACAGCCTACGAGCAGTACTTC.

Worth noting for this clonotype: A clone one base away is much larger, so this may be a read error. Since no conserved phenylalanine or tryptophan closes the CDR3, a read error is the likely cause. The chain recombines TRBV3-1 with TRBJ2-7; 9 bases are a match to TRBD1. The CDR3 runs to 16 residues. V lost 5 bases, J lost 1 base, and 9 bases stayed unmatched. Germline V gene sequence: CDR1 LGHDT, CDR2 YNNKEL (reference sequence). The CDR3 region is CASSNPGTGMSYEQYL. Here the CDR3 DNA reads TGTGCCAGCAGCAACCCCGGGACAGGGATGTCCTACGAGCAGTACCTC.

The V gene is TRBV5-4, the J gene TRBJ2-2, with D perhaps TRBD2 (6 bases). Trimming cost V 2 bases and J 8 bases, with 10 bases left between them. Per the germline V gene, CDR1 is SGHNT and CDR2 is YYREEE (reference sequence). The CDR3 extends over 13 amino acids. The CDR3 here is CASSFREAGELFF. In nucleotides, the CDR3 is TGTGCCAGCAGCTTCAGGGAGGCTGGGGAGCTGTTTTTT.

This clonotype was seen only a few times. The J gene is TRBJ1-2, the V gene TRBV3-1; D is undetermined. V was pared by 0 bases and J by 2 bases, with 4 bases between. The CDR3 runs to 13 residues. Germline V CDR1 and CDR2: LGHDT, YNNKEL (reference sequence). This CDR3 is CASSQDRNYGYTF. Written as DNA, the CDR3 is TGTGCCAGCAGCCAAGACAGGAACTATGGCTACACCTTC.

This clonotype has ten or more counts. J is TRBJ2-2 and V is TRBV7-3; D is possibly TRBD1 or TRBD2 (5 bases each). This CDR3 is 17 amino acids long. Trimming left V 0 bases short and J 5 bases short, with 16 bases between. Germline CDR1 SGHTA, CDR2 FQGTGA. The CDR3: CASSLTGTTPGTGELFF. As DNA, the CDR3 is TGTGCCAGCAGCTTAACGGGGACCACGCCAGGGACCGGGGAGCTGTTTTTT.

This clonotype appeared many times. The chain uses TRBV11-2 and TRBJ2-7, with 8 bases lining up with TRBD1. Losses at the gene ends were 3 bases for V and 3 bases for J; bases not matched to a gene: 1. The CDR3 extends over 13 amino acids. CDR1 and CDR2 from the germline V gene are SGHAT and FQNNGV. CDR3 residues: CASSFGQGYEQYF. DNA for the CDR3: TGTGCCAGCAGCTTCGGACAGGGCTACGAGCAGTACTTC. Using reference TRBV11-2 and TRBJ2-7 for the parts outside the CDR3, the full variable domain is EAGVAQSPRYKIIEKRQSVAFWCNPISGHATLYWYQQILGQGPKLLIQFQNNGVVDDSQLPKDRFSAERLKGVDSTLKIQPAKLEDSAVYLCASSFGQGYEQYFGPGTRLTVT.

This clonotype has at least ten counts. The genes are TRBV7-9 and TRBJ1-2, with D unclear. Germline CDR1 reads SEHNR; CDR2 reads FQNEAQ (reference sequence). The CDR3 consists of 13 residues. V shed 4 bases and J shed 3 bases, with 9 bases lying between them. This CDR3 reads CASSSPADYGYTF. DNA of the CDR3: TGTGCCAGCAGCTCCCCTGCGGACTATGGCTACACCTTC.

The chain couples TRBV18 to TRBJ1-4; TRBD1 matches at 9 bases. Germline V gene data show CDR1 as KGHSH and CDR2 as LQKENI. This CDR3 comprises 16 residues. V shed 6 bases and J 4 bases; nucleotides not matched to a gene: 9. DNA of the CDR3: TGTGCCAGCTCGCGAGAACCGGGACAGGGTAATGAAAAACTGTTTTTT. Its translation is CASSREPGQGNEKLFF.

The rearrangement links TRBV20-1 to TRBJ2-7; 9 positions match TRBD2. The CDR3 loop spans 16 amino acids. V gave up 7 bases and J gave up 5 bases; unmatched junction bases: 18. The V gene's germline CDR1 is DFQATT and CDR2 SNEGSKA (reference sequence). The CDR3 nucleotides are TGCAGTGTGGGCCCAGCGGGGGGCATAAGGAACCACGAGCAGTACTTC. The encoded protein is CSVGPAGGIRNHEQYF.